This T cell receptor beta chain was captured by sequencing in a study of OX40 agonist ivuxolimab in advanced cancers. The overall study: Three patients responded partially, comprising one with hepatocellular carcinoma and two with cutaneous melanoma.

Findings of the study overall: Expanded peripheral T cell antigen specificity was not determined. In CD8+ T cells, expanded clones were on average more numerous than in CD4+. Those patients achieving a partial response at 0.1-3.0 mg/kg showed among the lowest clonal expansion.

As to this clone: Its antigen is as yet unknown.

The table came from immunoSEQ multiplex PCR; TCRdb's copy has only in-frame clones and leaves some out. The sample lists roughly 65,000 clones; around 83% were seen once. The sequencing here drew on CD4+ or CD8+ T cells sorted from blood, taken in a trial of the OX40 agonist ivuxolimab. This clonotype was obtained from an adult with an advanced solid tumor such as melanoma, head and neck, liver or kidney cancer.

For the CDR3, the DNA is TGTGCCAGCAGCCAAACCGGGGGCCTCTCCTACGAGCAGTACTTC. Its translation: CASSQTGGLSYEQYF. This chain uses TRBV7-9 with TRBJ2-7; the D gene could be TRBD1 or TRBD2 (6 bases each). There are 15 residues in the CDR3. V lost 5 bases to trimming and J lost 0 bases, with 14 bases between them. The germline V gene encodes CDR1 SEHNR and CDR2 FQNEAQ (reference sequence).